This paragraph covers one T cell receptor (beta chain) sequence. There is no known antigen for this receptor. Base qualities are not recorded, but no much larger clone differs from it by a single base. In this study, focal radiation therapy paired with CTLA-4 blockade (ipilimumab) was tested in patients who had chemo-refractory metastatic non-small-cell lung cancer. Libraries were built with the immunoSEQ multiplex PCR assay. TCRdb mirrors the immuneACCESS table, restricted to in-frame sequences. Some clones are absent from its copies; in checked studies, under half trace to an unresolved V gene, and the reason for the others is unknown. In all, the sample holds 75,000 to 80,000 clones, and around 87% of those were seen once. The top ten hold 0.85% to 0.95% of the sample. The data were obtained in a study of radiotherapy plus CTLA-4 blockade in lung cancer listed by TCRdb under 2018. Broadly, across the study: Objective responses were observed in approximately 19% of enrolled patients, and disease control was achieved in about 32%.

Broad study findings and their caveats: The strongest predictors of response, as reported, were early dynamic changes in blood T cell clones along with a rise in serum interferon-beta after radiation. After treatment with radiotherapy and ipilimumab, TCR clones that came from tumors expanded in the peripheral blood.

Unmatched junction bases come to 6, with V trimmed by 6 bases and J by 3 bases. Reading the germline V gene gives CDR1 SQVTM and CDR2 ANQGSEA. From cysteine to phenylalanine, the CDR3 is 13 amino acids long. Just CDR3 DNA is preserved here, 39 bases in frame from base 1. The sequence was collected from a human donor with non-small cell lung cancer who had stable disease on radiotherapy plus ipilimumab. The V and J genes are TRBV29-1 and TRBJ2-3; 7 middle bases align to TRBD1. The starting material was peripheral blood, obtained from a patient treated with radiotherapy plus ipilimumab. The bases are TGCAGCGTCAAAGGGGGCGGTACAGATACGCAGTATTTT. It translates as CSVKGGGTDTQYF.